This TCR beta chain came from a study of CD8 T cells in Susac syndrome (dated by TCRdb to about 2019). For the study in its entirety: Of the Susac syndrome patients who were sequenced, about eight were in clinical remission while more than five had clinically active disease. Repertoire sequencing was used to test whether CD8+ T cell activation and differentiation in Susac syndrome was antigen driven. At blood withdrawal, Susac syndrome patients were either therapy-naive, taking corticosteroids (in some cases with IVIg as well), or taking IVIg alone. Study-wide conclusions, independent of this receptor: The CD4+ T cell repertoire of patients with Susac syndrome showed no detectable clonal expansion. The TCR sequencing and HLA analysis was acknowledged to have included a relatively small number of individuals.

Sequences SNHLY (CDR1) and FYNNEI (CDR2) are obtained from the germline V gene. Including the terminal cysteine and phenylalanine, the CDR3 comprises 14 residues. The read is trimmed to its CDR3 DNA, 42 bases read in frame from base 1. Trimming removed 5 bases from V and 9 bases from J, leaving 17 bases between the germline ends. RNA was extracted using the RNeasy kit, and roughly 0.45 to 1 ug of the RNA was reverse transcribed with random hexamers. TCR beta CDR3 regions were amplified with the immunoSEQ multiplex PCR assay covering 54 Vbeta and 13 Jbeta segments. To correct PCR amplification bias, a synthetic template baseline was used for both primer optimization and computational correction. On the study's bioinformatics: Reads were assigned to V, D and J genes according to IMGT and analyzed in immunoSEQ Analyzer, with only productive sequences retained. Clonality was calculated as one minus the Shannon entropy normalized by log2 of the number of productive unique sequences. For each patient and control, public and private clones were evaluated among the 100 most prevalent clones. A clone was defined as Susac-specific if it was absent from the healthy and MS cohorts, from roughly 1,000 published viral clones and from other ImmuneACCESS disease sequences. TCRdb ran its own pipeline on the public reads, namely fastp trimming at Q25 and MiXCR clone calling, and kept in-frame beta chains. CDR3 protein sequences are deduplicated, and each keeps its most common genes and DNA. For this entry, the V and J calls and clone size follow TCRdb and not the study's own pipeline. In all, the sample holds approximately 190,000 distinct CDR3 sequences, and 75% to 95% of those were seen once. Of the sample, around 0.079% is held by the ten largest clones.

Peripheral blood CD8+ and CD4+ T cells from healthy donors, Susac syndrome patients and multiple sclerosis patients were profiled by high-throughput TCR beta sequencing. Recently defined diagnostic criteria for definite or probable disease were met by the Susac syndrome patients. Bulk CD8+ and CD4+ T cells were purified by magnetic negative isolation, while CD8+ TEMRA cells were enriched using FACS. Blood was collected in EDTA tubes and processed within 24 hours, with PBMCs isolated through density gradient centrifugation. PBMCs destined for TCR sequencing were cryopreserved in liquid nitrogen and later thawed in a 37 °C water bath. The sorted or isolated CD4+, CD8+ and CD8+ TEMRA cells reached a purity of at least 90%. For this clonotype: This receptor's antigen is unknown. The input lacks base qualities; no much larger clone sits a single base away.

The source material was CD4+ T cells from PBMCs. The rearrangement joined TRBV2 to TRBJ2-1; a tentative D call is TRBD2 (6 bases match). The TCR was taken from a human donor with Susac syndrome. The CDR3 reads CASSPVGGSGEQFF. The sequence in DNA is TGTGCCAGCAGTCCGGTCGGGGGATCTGGTGAGCAGTTCTTC.